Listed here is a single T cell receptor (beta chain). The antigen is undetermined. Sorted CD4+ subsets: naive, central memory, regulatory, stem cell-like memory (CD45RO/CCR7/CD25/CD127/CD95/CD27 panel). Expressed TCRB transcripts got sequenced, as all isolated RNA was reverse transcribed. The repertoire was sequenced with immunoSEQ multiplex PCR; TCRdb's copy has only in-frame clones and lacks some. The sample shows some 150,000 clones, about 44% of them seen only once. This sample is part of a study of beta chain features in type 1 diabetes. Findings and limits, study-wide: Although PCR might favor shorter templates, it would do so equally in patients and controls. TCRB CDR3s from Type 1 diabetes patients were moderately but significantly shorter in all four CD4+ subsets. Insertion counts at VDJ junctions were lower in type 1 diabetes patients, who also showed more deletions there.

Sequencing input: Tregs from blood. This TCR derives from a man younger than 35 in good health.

The CDR3 protein is CASRRGGRNTEAFF. CDR3 bases: TGTGCCAGTAGAAGGGGGGGGAGGAACACTGAAGCTTTCTTT. The gene calls are TRBV19 and TRBJ1-1; perhaps TRBD1 as D (6 bases). Germline V gene data show CDR1 as LNHDA and CDR2 as SQIVND (reference sequence). V was clipped by 6 bases and J by 1 base, with 12 bases between them. The CDR3 sequence is 14 residues long. Using reference TRBV19 and TRBJ1-1 for the parts outside the CDR3, the full variable domain is DGGITQSPKYLFRKEGQNVTLSCEQNLNHDAMYWYRQDPGQGLRLIYYSQIVNDFQKGDIAEGYSVSREKKESFPLTVTSAQKNPTAFYLCASRRGGRNTEAFFGQGTRLTVV.